What follows are 30 T cell receptor beta chains derived from one specimen sequenced in a study of PD-L1 blockade in urothelial cancer. Data came from immunoSEQ multiplex PCR; TCRdb stores just in-frame clones and leaves some out. The sample records about 57,000 clones, about 86% being singletons. Sequencing used PBMCs, obtained around atezolizumab (anti-PD-L1) treatment. The receptors were gathered from a man aged 45-60 years with urothelial cancer.

The rearrangement uses TRBV28 and TRBJ2-1; D is undetermined. V was shortened by 4 bases and J by 8 bases, with 15 bases between the two germline ends. Germline V gene data show CDR1 as MDHEN and CDR2 as SYDVKM. The CDR3 has 14 residues. The CDR3 loop is CASSSGSHRDEQFF. DNA of the CDR3: TGTGCCAGCAGTTCCGGGTCTCACCGCGATGAGCAGTTCTTC.

The chain couples TRBV7-9 to TRBJ1-5; TRBD1 matches at 8 bases. Germline V lookup: CDR1 SEHNR, CDR2 FQNEAQ (reference sequence). The CDR3 length is 14 residues. J gave up 4 bases and V 1 base, and 0 bases lay outside the gene matches. The CDR3, as DNA: TGTGCCAGCAGCTTAGGACAGGGGAATCAGCCCCAGCATTTT. Translating gives CASSLGQGNQPQHF.

The chain carries TRBV15 and TRBJ2-1; TRBD1 aligns across 7 bases. The CDR3 is 15 amino acids. With V trimmed by 1 base and J by 9 bases, 9 bases remained unmatched. Germline-derived CDR1 and CDR2 are LNHNV and YYDKDF (reference sequence). Here the CDR3 reads CATSRARQGVAEQFF. CDR3 coding DNA: TGTGCCACCAGCAGAGCGAGACAGGGAGTCGCTGAGCAGTTCTTC. The complete variable domain, with remaining parts taken from reference TRBV15 and TRBJ2-1, reads DAMVIQNPRYQVTQFGKPVTLSCSQTLNHNVMYWYQQKSSQAPKLLFHYYDKDFNNEADTPDNFQSRRPNTSFCFLDIRSPGLGDTAMYLCATSRARQGVAEQFFGPGTRLTVL.

The rearrangement uses TRBV27 and TRBJ2-1, with 10 bases that match TRBD1. This CDR3 region has 17 residues. Germline CDR1 is MNHEY and CDR2 is SMNVEV (reference sequence). The ends lost 6 bases at V and 3 bases at J; junction bases unmatched: 11. The CDR3 loop is CASRRTGGSLLYNEQFF. The CDR3 DNA reads as TGTGCCAGCAGAAGGACAGGGGGTTCTCTCCTCTACAATGAGCAGTTCTTC.

The chain uses TRBV4-1 and TRBJ2-7, with TRBD2 identical over 8 bases. In germline, CDR1 is MGHRA, CDR2 YSYEKL. The V gene end was trimmed by 0 bases and the J gene end by 2 bases; junction bases not matched to a gene: 0. The CDR3 has 14 residues. The CDR3 sequence: CASSQDGRAYEQYF. CDR3 DNA: TGCGCCAGCAGCCAAGACGGGAGGGCCTACGAGCAGTACTTC.

The chain combines TRBV19 with TRBJ2-5; tentative D call: TRBD2 (6 bases). Germline-derived CDR1 and CDR2 are LNHDA and SQIVND (reference sequence). The CDR3 covers 13 residues. The V end was cut by 6 bases, the J end by 2 bases, with 10 bases between. The CDR3 bases are TGTGCCAGTAGCAAACGGGGGCAAGAGACCCAGTACTTC. It translates to CASSKRGQETQYF.

This rearrangement joins TRBV30 to TRBJ1-6; the match to TRBD1 covers 12 bases. Germline CDR1 reads GTSNPN; CDR2 reads SVGIG (reference sequence). CDR3 length: 17 residues. J gave up 6 bases and V 3 bases, and 9 bases lay outside the gene matches. For the CDR3, the DNA is TGTGCCTGGAGCCGGGACAGGGGGCGACCCTTTAATTCACCCCTCCACTTT. It yields the protein CAWSRDRGRPFNSPLHF.

In its sample, this clone was seen a few times. This rearrangement joins TRBV28 to TRBJ1-3; D unresolved. The CDR3 has 15 residues. V lost 7 bases and J lost 4, with 17 bases in between. Germline loops: CDR1 MDHEN, CDR2 SYDVKM. The CDR3 loop is CASTRRSGGGNTIYF. DNA of the CDR3: TGTGCCAGCACCCGACGGTCGGGTGGAGGAAACACCATATATTTT.

The count of this clone is one. The rearrangement links TRBV7-2 to TRBJ1-5; tentatively, D is TRBD1 (6 bases). The CDR3 is made up of 16 amino acids. Trimming took 2 bases from V and 3 from J, leaving 14 bases between them. From germline, CDR1 is SGHTA and CDR2 FQGNSA. The CDR3 region is CASSLFGQGNNQPQHF. The CDR3 nucleotides read TGTGCCAGCAGCTTATTTGGGCAGGGGAACAATCAGCCCCAGCATTTT.

This clone is medium-sized by share. The chain combines TRBV5-8 with TRBJ2-1, with 7 bases fitting TRBD2. The CDR3 runs 15 residues. With V trimmed by 0 bases and J by 5 bases, 5 bases remained unmatched. Germline V gene lookup returns CDR1 SGHTS and CDR2 YDEGEE. The DNA of the CDR3 is TGTGCCAGCAGCTTGGGGAGGGGAGGGGACAATGAGCAGTTCTTC. It translates to CASSLGRGGDNEQFF. Variable domain in full (rest from reference TRBV5-8 and TRBJ2-1): EAGVTQSPTHLIKTRGQQATLRCSPISGHTSVYWYQQALGLGLQFLLWYDEGEERNRGNFPPRFSGRQFPNYSSELNVNALELEDSALYLCASSLGRGGDNEQFFGPGTRLTVL.

The chain's CDR3 is CASSWGGLGQGDTEAFF. The CDR3 DNA is TGCGCCAGCAGCTGGGGGGGGTTAGGACAAGGGGACACTGAAGCTTTCTTT. The chain is built from TRBV5-1 and TRBJ1-1; TRBD1 is a possible D gene (5 bases). Trimming took 3 bases from V and 3 from J, leaving 21 bases between them. The CDR3 sequence is 17 residues long. Looked up from germline, CDR1 is SGHRS and CDR2 is YFSETQ.

V is TRBV7-9 and J is TRBJ1-2; 12 bases match TRBD1. CDR3 length: 14 amino acids. Germline CDR1 SEHNR, CDR2 FQNEAQ (reference sequence). V lost 7 bases to trimming and J lost 7 bases; unmatched junction nucleotides: 7. CDR3 in amino acids: CASTPGQGASGYTF. The CDR3 region has the DNA TGTGCCAGCACCCCGGGACAGGGGGCTTCTGGCTACACCTTC.

This clone appeared a few times. This sequence joins TRBV21-1 and TRBJ2-3; TRBD1 reflects the table's D call only, with no check against the DNA. TRBV21-1 is a listed pseudogene. This CDR3 has 16 amino acids. The CDR3 sequence is CASSKDRDRVGHTQYF. The CDR3 DNA sequence: TGTGCCAGCAGCAAAGACCGGGACAGGGTAGGTCATACGCAGTATTTT.

This clone appeared a single time. The chain uses TRBV5-6 and TRBJ2-1; 12 nucleotides line up with TRBD2. V shed 4 bases and J 0 bases; nucleotides not matched to a gene: 8. The germline gives CDR1 SGHDT, CDR2 YYEEEE. The CDR3 is made up of 18 amino acids. CDR3 coding DNA: TGTGCCAGCAGCGACACTGGACTAGCGGGGAGCTCCTACAATGAGCAGTTCTTC. It codes for CASSDTGLAGSSYNEQFF.

This clone was seen only once. V usage is TRBV18 and J usage is TRBJ1-2, with D perhaps matching TRBD1 (5 bases). CDR1 is KGHSH, CDR2 LQKENI, per germline. Trimming removed 2 bases from V and 4 bases from J, with 8 bases in between. The CDR3 is 13 amino acids. CDR3 sequence reads: CASSPGGVYGYTF. CDR3 DNA sequence: TGTGCCAGCTCACCAGGAGGGGTCTATGGCTACACCTTC.

The J gene is TRBJ2-1, the V gene TRBV6-6; 7 bases are a match to TRBD1. CDR3 size: 14 residues. Germline CDR1 MNHNY, CDR2 SVGAGI (reference sequence). The V and J ends lost 6 bases and 7 bases, in that order; junction bases with no gene match: 9. CDR3 nucleotides: TGTGCCAGCAGGCCGAAACTACAGGGGAATGAGCAGTTCTTC. Translating it yields CASRPKLQGNEQFF.

The chain joins TRBV5-5 to TRBJ2-1, with TRBD2 as a possible D gene (6 bases). V lost 0 bases to trimming and J lost 6 bases, with 10 bases between them. This CDR3 is built from 14 residues. Per the germline V gene, CDR1 is SGHKS and CDR2 is YYEKEE (reference sequence). CDR3 region: CASSLAGEVNEQFF. The CDR3 DNA follows: TGTGCCAGCAGCTTGGCCGGGGAGGTCAATGAGCAGTTCTTC. The full variable domain, completed using reference TRBV5-5 and TRBJ2-1, is DAGVTQSPTHLIKTRGQQVTLRCSPISGHKSVSWYQQVLGQGPQFIFQYYEKEERGRGNFPDRFSARQFPNYSSELNVNALLLGDSALYLCASSLAGEVNEQFFGPGTRLTVL.

The chain uses TRBV27 and TRBJ1-4; D gene uncertain. The V and J ends lost 2 bases and 7 bases respectively, with 17 bases between them. CDR3 length: 16 residues. The germline gives CDR1 MNHEY, CDR2 SMNVEV (reference sequence). Written as DNA, the CDR3 is TGTGCCAGCAGTTTAAGAAGTCCCGAGAGAGGTGAAAAACTGTTTTTT. Its protein is CASSLRSPERGEKLFF. The variable domain in full, with the rest retrieved from reference TRBV27 and TRBJ1-4, is EAQVTQNPRYLITVTGKKLTVTCSQNMNHEYMSWYRQDPGLGLRQIYYSMNVEVTDKGDVPEGYKVSRKEKRNFPLILESPSPNQTSLYFCASSLRSPERGEKLFFGSGTQLSVL.

J is TRBJ1-6 and V is TRBV4-2; D not resolved. Looked up from germline, CDR1 is LGHNA and CDR2 is YNFKEQ. The CDR3 has 15 residues. V dropped 1 base and J dropped 8 bases, with 12 bases sitting between them. In DNA form, the CDR3 reads TGTGCCAGCAGCCAAGCTGGAGGTTTGGATTCACCCCTCCACTTT. Amino acid sequence: CASSQAGGLDSPLHF.

This clone showed up just once. Other nucleotide sequences in the sample specify the same CDR3. In DNA, the CDR3 is TGTGCCAGCAGCCGGACAGGAGATCAGCCCCAGCATTTT. As protein: CASSRTGDQPQHF. This rearrangement joins TRBV28 to TRBJ1-5; 7 bases are shared with TRBD1. The germline CDR1 and CDR2 sequences are MDHEN and SYDVKM. The ends lost 6 bases at V and 5 bases at J; junction bases unmatched: 4. CDR3 size: 13 residues.

The chain uses TRBV4-2 and TRBJ2-2; TRBD1 agrees at 8 bases. Germline CDR1 and CDR2: LGHNA and YNFKEQ. V dropped 3 bases and J dropped 9; count of bases not matched to a gene: 9. This CDR3 region has 15 residues. In DNA, the CDR3 is TGTGCCAGCAGCCAGGACAGGGAGATATCTAGGGAGCTGTTTTTT. This encodes CASSQDREISRELFF.

The chain recombines TRBV28 with TRBJ1-3; D possibly corresponds to TRBD1 (6 bases). Trimming took off 2 bases at V and 3 bases at J, with 14 bases between the two ends. Germline CDR1 and CDR2: MDHEN and SYDVKM. CDR3 size: 16 residues. The CDR3 is CASSLTGGAGGNTIYF. CDR3 nucleotides: TGTGCCAGCAGTTTAACGGGGGGCGCAGGTGGAAACACCATATATTTT.

The chain combines TRBV19 with TRBJ1-4; D gene uncertain. The CDR3 sequence is 13 residues long. The V end was cut by 6 bases, the J end by 2 bases, with 7 bases between. From germline, CDR1 is LNHDA and CDR2 SQIVND (reference sequence). The CDR3 spells CASRPGTNEKLFF. The CDR3 bases are TGTGCCAGTAGGCCGGGGACTAATGAAAAACTGTTTTTT.

Concerning this clone: Other DNA sequences in this sample translate to the same CDR3. The V and J genes are TRBV27 and TRBJ2-1, with 9 bases aligning to TRBD2. With V trimmed by 3 bases and J by 4 bases, 1 base remained unmatched. This CDR3 region has 14 residues. The germline V gene has CDR1 MNHEY and CDR2 SMNVEV (reference sequence). The CDR3 nucleotides read TGTGCCAGCAGTTTCCTAGCGGGGTACAATGAGCAGTTCTTC. Protein: CASSFLAGYNEQFF.

This clone rates as medium-sized. The V gene is TRBV4-1, the J gene TRBJ2-6; TRBD1 agrees at 9 bases. This CDR3 region has 18 residues. V was clipped by 2 bases and J by 1 base; unmatched bases: 6. Germline CDR1 reads MGHRA; CDR2 reads YSYEKL. In DNA, the CDR3 is TGCGCCAGCAGCCAACCCCGGGACAGGGTATCTGGGGCCAACGTCCTGACTTTC. It encodes CASSQPRDRVSGANVLTF.

In its sample, this clone is medium-sized (0.01 to 0.1%). The chain uses TRBV29-1 and TRBJ1-4; 8 positions match TRBD1. CDR1 and CDR2 (germline): SQVTM, ANQGSEA. This CDR3 spans 13 amino acids. Unmatched junction bases numbered 8, after V lost 6 bases and J lost 8 bases. The CDR3 DNA reads as TGCAGCGTGTCGACAGGGGCTTACGAAAAACTGTTTTTT. Its translation is CSVSTGAYEKLFF.

The rearrangement links TRBV28 to TRBJ2-2, with D unresolved. Germline V gene sequence: CDR1 MDHEN, CDR2 SYDVKM. The V end lost 7 bases, the J end lost 2 bases, and 17 bases lay between the germline ends. CDR3 length: 16 residues. CDR3 in amino acids: CASTIHSLTNTGELFF. The CDR3 nucleotides read TGTGCCAGCACGATACACAGCCTAACTAACACCGGGGAGCTGTTTTTT.

The chain's CDR3 is CASSWGTGSYNEQFF. As DNA, the CDR3 is TGTGCCAGCAGCTGGGGGACAGGGTCCTACAATGAGCAGTTCTTC. V gene TRBV11-3 combines with J gene TRBJ2-1; TRBD1 matches 9 bases. The CDR3 is made up of 15 amino acids. The V segment lost 4 bases and the J segment 1 base; nucleotides outside the gene matches: 2. Germline values: CDR1 SGHNT, CDR2 YENEEA. The entire variable domain, with the rest obtained from reference TRBV11-3 and TRBJ2-1, is as follows: EAGVVQSPRYKIIEKKQPVAFWCNPISGHNTLYWYLQNLGQGPELLIRYENEEAVDDSQLPKDRFSAERLKGVDSTLKIQPAELGDSAVYLCASSWGTGSYNEQFFGPGTRLTVL.

The chain combines TRBV9 with TRBJ1-1, with no clear D. The V end was cut by 0 bases, the J end by 1 base, with 7 bases between. The CDR3 is 14 residues long. Germline CDR1 reads SGDLS; CDR2 reads YYNGEE. Here the CDR3 reads CASSVVQENTEAFF. As DNA, the CDR3 is TGTGCCAGCAGCGTAGTACAAGAGAACACTGAAGCTTTCTTT.

The rearrangement links TRBV6-8 to TRBJ2-7, with a weak D call TRBD2 (5 bases). Germline-derived CDR1 and CDR2 are MNHGY and SAAAGT. Trimming shortened V by 1 base and J by 1 base, and 8 bases separated the two germline ends. This CDR3 contains 14 residues. In nucleotides, the CDR3 is TGTGCCAGCAGTTACTATGAGGGTTCCTACGAGCAGTACTTC. Its translation is CASSYYEGSYEQYF.